This TCR beta chain was found in a study of blood T cell repertoires in COVID-19. TCRdb's table, derived via immunoSEQ multiplex PCR, lists solely in-frame clones and lacks some. The sample consists of fewer than 700,000 clones, around nine tenths of them appearing once. The ends were cut back, 0 bases at V and 8 bases at J, with 11 bases in the middle. CDR3 size: 13 residues. Germline V gives CDR1 SGHRS, CDR2 YFSETQ. The receptor was isolated from a woman aged 50 to 60 with COVID-19, enrolled during active disease. The specimen sequenced was peripheral blood. J is TRBJ1-1 and V is TRBV5-1, with D unclear. CDR3 amino acids: CASSLESPREAFF. The CDR3, as DNA: TGCGCCAGCAGCTTGGAGAGCCCACGGGAAGCTTTCTTT. The variable domain in full, completed from reference TRBV5-1 and TRBJ1-1, reads KAGVTQTPRYLIKTRGQQVTLSCSPISGHRSVSWYQQTPGQGLQFLFEYFSETQRNKGNFPGRFSGRQFSNSRSEMNVSTLELGDSALYLCASSLESPREAFFGQGTRLTVV.